This passage covers 30 T cell receptor beta chains from one sample sequenced in a study of Ad26.COV2.S vaccination and SARS-CoV-2 variants. Treatment given: around 19 received Ad26.COV2.S at low or high dose, single or two shots; 5 received placebo; per-sample allocation not given. Sample collection was performed on day 63 after the first vaccine or placebo injection. The method was immunoSEQ multiplex PCR; TCRdb's version includes in-frame clones alone and lacks a portion of them. The sample holds some 320,000 clones, 85% seen once. The material was peripheral blood, obtained in a trial of Ad26.COV2.S vaccine versus placebo. The receptor set was obtained from a person aged 18-65 years who received the Ad26.COV2.S COVID-19 vaccine or a placebo.

This clone appeared a few times. The CDR3 nucleotides read TGTGCCATCAGTGAAGGCAGGACGACTGGAAACACCATATATTTT. Translated, it gives CAISEGRTTGNTIYF. The rearrangement uses TRBV10-3 and TRBJ1-3, with D hard to call. There are 15 residues in the CDR3. Trimming removed 3 bases from V and 2 bases from J, with 11 bases in between. Germline lookup yields CDR1 ENHRY and CDR2 SYGVKD.

The V gene is TRBV5-1, the J gene TRBJ2-7, with D uncertain. The CDR3 is 14 residues long. Trimming stripped 4 bases from V and 3 bases from J, with 14 bases between. Germline CDR1 SGHRS, CDR2 YFSETQ. The CDR3 DNA reads as TGCGCCAGCAGCCCGGACCGACCGGGCTACGAGCAGTACTTC. Amino acids: CASSPDRPGYEQYF.

V and J are TRBV7-2 and TRBJ2-5; possibly TRBD2 for D (6 bases). Germline V gene data show CDR1 as SGHTA and CDR2 as FQGNSA. The CDR3 consists of 16 residues. Trimming took 5 bases from V and 4 from J, leaving 20 bases between them. In nucleotides, the CDR3 is TGTGCCAGCAGCGGGACTCATGTGGGCCCACGAGAGACCCAGTACTTC. This encodes CASSGTHVGPRETQYF.

The V call is TRBV2, the J call TRBJ2-3; 9 bases fit TRBD2. Germline V gene sequence: CDR1 SNHLY, CDR2 FYNNEI. After removal of 5 bases from V and 4 bases from J, the junction contained 7 bases not matched to a gene. The CDR3 loop spans 15 amino acids. The CDR3: CASSLLGTSPDTQYF. CDR3 in DNA: TGTGCCAGCAGTTTACTTGGGACTAGCCCAGATACGCAGTATTTT.

The chain uses TRBV19 and TRBJ1-5; no definite D call. CDR1 is LNHDA, CDR2 SQIVND, per germline (reference sequence). The CDR3 spans 16 residues. Trimming left V 5 bases short and J 3 bases short, with 17 bases between. CDR3 DNA: TGTGCCAGTAGTCTTGCCTGGGAAGAGGCCAATCAGCCCCAGCATTTT. Its protein is CASSLAWEEANQPQHF.

V is TRBV7-2 and J is TRBJ1-5, with TRBD1 as a possible D gene (6 bases). Germline values: CDR1 SGHTA, CDR2 FQGNSA. The CDR3 length is 15 residues. V shed 1 base and J shed 3 bases, with 10 bases lying between them. CDR3 sequence (DNA): TGTGCCAGCAGCTTAGTACAGGGCTCCAATCAGCCCCAGCATTTT. It yields the protein CASSLVQGSNQPQHF.

The chain links TRBV2 to TRBJ1-5, with 7 bases that match TRBD1. CDR1 is SNHLY and CDR2 is FYNNEI in the germline V gene. This CDR3 has 15 amino acids. The V and J ends lost 4 bases and 3 bases, in that order; junction bases with no gene match: 6. CDR3: CASSGGTAYNQPQHF. In nucleotides, the CDR3 is TGTGCCAGCAGTGGGGGGACAGCGTACAATCAGCCCCAGCATTTT. The full variable domain, in which reference TRBV2 and TRBJ1-5 provide the parts outside the CDR3, is EPEVTQTPSHQVTQMGQEVILRCVPISNHLYFYWYRQILGQKVEFLVSFYNNEISEKSEIFDDQFSVERPDGSNFTLKIRSTKLEDSAMYFCASSGGTAYNQPQHFGDGTRLSIL.

The genes are TRBV28 and TRBJ2-7; no firm D call. Germline assignment: CDR1 MDHEN and CDR2 SYDVKM. V was pared by 8 bases and J by 3 bases, with 11 bases between. The CDR3 has 12 residues. DNA for the CDR3: TGTGCCAGCCTCGGCAGGCTCTACGAGCAGTACTTC. Its translation: CASLGRLYEQYF.

This clone was picked up one time. Other nucleotide sequences from this sample produce the same CDR3. This chain uses TRBV27 with TRBJ2-2; 7 positions agree with TRBD1. With V trimmed by 6 bases and J by 5 bases, 3 bases remained unmatched. The CDR3 covers 13 residues. Germline values: CDR1 MNHEY, CDR2 SMNVEV (reference sequence). The CDR3 sequence is CASSRQGTGELFF. The CDR3 DNA follows: TGTGCCAGCAGCAGACAGGGTACCGGGGAGCTGTTTTTT.

V is TRBV7-2 and J is TRBJ2-3, with 9 positions matching TRBD1. Germline V CDR1 and CDR2: SGHTA, FQGNSA. J gave up 3 bases and V 1 base, and 5 bases lay outside the gene matches. The CDR3 contains 16 residues. In DNA form, the CDR3 reads TGTGCCAGCAGCTTAGGGGGACAGGGTTTTACAGATACGCAGTATTTT. Encoded protein: CASSLGGQGFTDTQYF. The whole variable domain, remainder taken from reference TRBV7-2 and TRBJ2-3, is GAGVSQSPSNKVTEKGKDVELRCDPISGHTALYWYRQSLGQGLEFLIYFQGNSAPDKSGLPSDRFSAERTGGSVSTLTIQRTQQEDSAVYLCASSLGGQGFTDTQYFGPGTRLTVL.

The chain has TRBV5-1 and TRBJ2-7; 7 bases are shared with TRBD1. The CDR3 runs to 12 residues. After removal of 2 bases from V and 6 bases from J, the junction contained 2 bases not matched to a gene. Germline V gene data show CDR1 as SGHRS and CDR2 as YFSETQ. This CDR3 is CASSFSGGEQYF. The CDR3 DNA reads TGCGCCAGCAGCTTCTCAGGGGGCGAGCAGTACTTC.

The chain recombines TRBV4-2 with TRBJ1-4, with D possibly matching TRBD1 (6 bases). The V gene lost 4 bases and the J gene lost 10 bases, with 19 bases spanning the gap. The germline V gene encodes CDR1 LGHNA and CDR2 YNFKEQ. The CDR3 sequence is 15 residues long. The DNA for the CDR3 is TGTGCCAGCAGCCCAGAACCGGGACAATACGCAAAACTGTTTTTT. Amino acid sequence: CASSPEPGQYAKLFF.

The J gene is TRBJ1-2, the V gene TRBV28; D remains ambiguous. Germline V CDR1 and CDR2: MDHEN, SYDVKM. This CDR3 spans 12 amino acids. Between the trimmed V and J ends, which lost 5 bases and 5 bases, there was a span of 9 bases. The CDR3 loop is CASSRSGYGYTF. CDR3 coding DNA: TGTGCCAGCAGTCGTAGCGGGTATGGCTACACCTTC.

Only a few counts were recorded for this clone. The V and J genes are TRBV20-1 and TRBJ1-6; D gene unclear. Germline V gene lookup returns CDR1 DFQATT and CDR2 SNEGSKA (reference sequence). V shed 3 bases and J shed 0 bases, with 9 bases lying between them. The CDR3 runs 15 residues. CDR3 bases: TGCAGTGCTAGTGCGGCGGCCTCCTATAATTCACCCCTCCACTTT. Encoded protein: CSASAAASYNSPLHF.

The chain is built from TRBV14 and TRBJ1-2; 8 bases match TRBD1. CDR1 SGHDN and CDR2 FVKESK come from the germline V gene. Trimming removed 2 bases from V and 2 bases from J; junction bases left unmatched: 1. This CDR3 comprises 14 residues. The CDR3 DNA is TGTGCCAGCAGCCAAAACAGGGGGAACTATGGCTACACCTTC. Translating gives CASSQNRGNYGYTF.

The rearrangement joins TRBV18 to TRBJ1-2; no clear D. V was trimmed by 5 bases and J by 0 bases, leaving 7 bases between them. Looked up from germline, CDR1 is KGHSH and CDR2 is LQKENI. This CDR3 comprises 13 residues. This CDR3 reads CASSEDANYGYTF. The CDR3 DNA sequence: TGTGCCAGCTCAGAGGACGCTAACTATGGCTACACCTTC.

A single count supports this clone. The chain joins TRBV7-3 to TRBJ2-1, with 8 bases matching TRBD2. V was pared by 0 bases and J by 8 bases, with 6 bases of the junction left unmatched. The CDR3 has 15 amino acids. Germline V gene data show CDR1 as SGHTA and CDR2 as FQGTGA. The CDR3 here is CASSLTRGGFHEQFF. CDR3 sequence (DNA): TGTGCCAGCAGCTTAACCCGGGGGGGTTTCCATGAGCAGTTCTTC.

J is TRBJ1-1 and V is TRBV10-2, with TRBD1 identical over 8 bases. Germline V CDR1 and CDR2: WSHSY, SAAADI. The CDR3 is 14 amino acids. V shed 5 bases and J 5 bases; nucleotides not matched to a gene: 7. The CDR3 protein is CASSNQGARTEAFF. The CDR3 coding sequence is TGCGCCAGCAGTAATCAGGGGGCCAGGACTGAAGCTTTCTTT.

This chain links TRBV15 with TRBJ2-1, with D unclear. CDR3 length: 13 residues. Per germline, CDR1 LNHNV and CDR2 YYDKDF (reference sequence). Trimming left V 1 base short and J 7 bases short, with 8 bases between. The CDR3, as DNA: TGTGCCACCAGCAGAGTTGTCGGGAATGAGCAGTTCTTC. This encodes CATSRVVGNEQFF.

The rearrangement links TRBV7-2 to TRBJ1-2; the D is unclear. With 5 bases removed from V and 0 bases from J, the gap between germline ends came to 10 bases. This CDR3 has 14 amino acids. The V gene's germline CDR1 is SGHTA and CDR2 FQGNSA. The CDR3 reads CASSAPGANYGYTF. CDR3 in DNA: TGTGCCAGCAGCGCGCCAGGAGCTAACTATGGCTACACCTTC.

The V call is TRBV2, the J call TRBJ1-3; D gene ambiguous. V shed 2 bases and J shed 0 bases, with 14 bases lying between them. Germline CDR1 and CDR2: SNHLY and FYNNEI. The CDR3 loop spans 17 amino acids. The CDR3 loop reads CASSESVTDPSGNTIYF. CDR3 coding DNA: TGTGCCAGCAGTGAATCGGTTACAGATCCCTCTGGAAACACCATATATTTT.

The chain links TRBV6-4 to TRBJ2-2; 9 bases align to TRBD1. CDR1 MRHNA and CDR2 SNTAGT come from the germline V gene. There are 15 residues in the CDR3. Unmatched junction bases numbered 6, after V lost 5 bases and J lost 5 bases. Here the CDR3 reads CASSPRQGGTGELFF. CDR3 in DNA: TGTGCCAGCAGTCCCCGACAGGGGGGAACCGGGGAGCTGTTTTTT.

The chain couples TRBV19 to TRBJ2-1; 12 nucleotides match TRBD2. CDR1 and CDR2 from the germline V gene are LNHDA and SQIVND (reference sequence). Trimming cost V 4 bases and J 7 bases; bases outside gene matches: 8. CDR3 length: 16 residues. In nucleotides, the CDR3 is TGTGCCAGTAGTACCTCTAGCGGGGGGGCTTATAATGAGCAGTTCTTC. Translating gives CASSTSSGGAYNEQFF.

The chain carries TRBV5-1 and TRBJ1-4, with D unresolved. The germline V and J ends were trimmed by 1 base and 10 bases, with 20 bases remaining between them. This CDR3 is built from 16 residues. Germline CDR1 is SGHRS and CDR2 is YFSETQ. The DNA of the CDR3 is TGCGCCAGCAGCTTGCACAGCAGGTGGGGTTTAGGAAAACTGTTTTTT. Translating gives CASSLHSRWGLGKLFF.

V and J are TRBV5-6 and TRBJ2-3; a weak D match, TRBD1 (5 bases). The germline V and J ends were trimmed by 4 bases and 0 bases, with 12 bases remaining between them. Germline assignment: CDR1 SGHDT and CDR2 YYEEEE. The CDR3 is 15 amino acids. The DNA for the CDR3 is TGTGCCAGCAGCGCGACAGTTACTAGCACAGATACGCAGTATTTT. Its translation is CASSATVTSTDTQYF.

The V call is TRBV28, the J call TRBJ2-2, with D perhaps TRBD1 (6 bases). Trimming removed 6 bases from V and 4 bases from J, with 9 bases in between. The CDR3 covers 13 residues. The germline V gene encodes CDR1 MDHEN and CDR2 SYDVKM. The CDR3 protein is CASRGHPTGELFF. DNA of the CDR3: TGTGCCAGCAGGGGACACCCCACCGGGGAGCTGTTTTTT.

The chain links TRBV10-1 to TRBJ1-1; D ambiguous. The CDR3 sequence is 12 residues long. Trimming shortened V by 0 bases and J by 10 bases, and 9 bases separated the two germline ends. Germline V CDR1 and CDR2: WNHNN, SYGVQD (reference sequence). CDR3 DNA: TGCGCCAGCAGTGAGTCCGGGGAGGGAGCTTTCTTT. Protein sequence: CASSESGEGAFF.

V gene TRBV27 combines with J gene TRBJ1-5; D gene unclear. The length of the CDR3 is 14 residues. Per the germline V gene, CDR1 is MNHEY and CDR2 is SMNVEV (reference sequence). Trimming cost V 4 bases and J 0 bases, with 7 bases left between them. The CDR3 is CASSSGSSNQPQHF. CDR3 DNA sequence: TGTGCCAGCAGTTCCGGCAGTAGCAATCAGCCCCAGCATTTT.

The J gene is TRBJ1-2, the V gene TRBV28; weak D call: TRBD1 (6 bases). The CDR3 extends over 16 amino acids. Trimming took 5 bases from V and 5 from J, leaving 21 bases between them. Germline values: CDR1 MDHEN, CDR2 SYDVKM. This CDR3 is CASSEITGKSPYGYTF. The CDR3, as DNA: TGTGCCAGCAGTGAAATCACAGGGAAGAGTCCTTATGGCTACACCTTC.

The rearrangement uses TRBV7-2 and TRBJ1-2; D perhaps matches TRBD1 (5 bases). The CDR3 consists of 14 residues. The germline CDR1 and CDR2 sequences are SGHTA and FQGNSA. V lost 2 bases and J 2 bases, leaving 9 bases between the germline ends. CDR3 sequence reads: CASSLHRTNYGYTF. CDR3 DNA: TGTGCCAGCAGCTTACACAGGACGAACTATGGCTACACCTTC.